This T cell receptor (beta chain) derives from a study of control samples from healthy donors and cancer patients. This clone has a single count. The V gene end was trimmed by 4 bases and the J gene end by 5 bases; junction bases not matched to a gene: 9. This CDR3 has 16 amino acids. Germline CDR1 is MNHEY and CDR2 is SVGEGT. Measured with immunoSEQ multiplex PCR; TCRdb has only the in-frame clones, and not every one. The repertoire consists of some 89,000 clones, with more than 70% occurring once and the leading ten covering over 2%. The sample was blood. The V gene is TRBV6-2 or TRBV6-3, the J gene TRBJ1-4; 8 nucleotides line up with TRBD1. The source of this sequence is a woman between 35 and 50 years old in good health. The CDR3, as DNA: TGTGCCAGCAGTTCTCCCAGACAGGGGATGAATGAAAAACTGTTTTTT. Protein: CASSSPRQGMNEKLFF.